This T cell receptor beta chain was documented in a study of response to subunit inactivated influenza vaccine. General study points: The authors suggested that every seasonal influenza vaccination recruits few new T cells.

In this sample, this clonotype turned up once. No antigen is known for it. A single record per CDR3 protein comes from TCRdb applying MiXCR to the RT-PCR reads. This sample has 800,000 or so distinct CDR3 sequences, with roughly 20% found just once. Looked up from germline, CDR1 is MNHNS and CDR2 is SASEGT. The CDR3 runs to 15 residues. V dropped 2 bases and J dropped 0; count of bases not matched to a gene: 4. The input for sequencing was PBMCs from blood, taken approximately 5 days after vaccination. The origin of this receptor is a man in his fifties or sixties who received an inactivated influenza vaccine. The chain has TRBV6-1 and TRBJ2-7; 7 bases are a match to TRBD1. The CDR3 loop reads CASSERTGLSYEQYF. In DNA form, the CDR3 reads TGTGCCAGCAGTGAACGGACAGGTCTCTCCTACGAGCAGTACTTC.